This TCR beta chain was captured by sequencing in a study of blood T cell repertoires in COVID-19. Study in general: Nucleic acid was either cDNA or gDNA, and it came from T cells, B-cell-depleted T cells, or PBMCs.

A single count supports this clone. Seattle cases were enrolled at active infection and followed longitudinally. In the authors' workflow: Reference gene primer amplification gave estimated nucleated cell counts. Produced via immunoSEQ multiplex PCR; TCRdb's table is partial and in-frame only. Clone size and V and J calls were adopted from that table, with D and trimming inferred from the DNA. This sample carries 130,000 or so clones, over 80% of them seen once, and the ten largest clones take 8.5% to 9%. Germline V lookup: CDR1 KGHSH, CDR2 LQKENI. Losses at the gene ends were 2 bases for V and 2 bases for J; bases not matched to a gene: 6. The length of the CDR3 is 16 residues.

The chain combines TRBV18 with TRBJ1-2; 9 nucleotides align to TRBD1. The sample consisted of peripheral blood. This clonotype was sampled from a young man with COVID-19, enrolled during active disease. The chain's CDR3 is CASSPRGQGLNYGYTF. CDR3 nucleotide sequence: TGTGCCAGCTCACCAAGGGGACAGGGTTTAAACTATGGCTACACCTTC. The whole variable domain, remainder taken from reference TRBV18 and TRBJ1-2, is NAGVMQNPRHLVRRRGQEARLRCSPMKGHSHVYWYRQLPEEGLKFMVYLQKENIIDESGMPKERFSAEFPKEGPSILRIQQVVRGDSAAYFCASSPRGQGLNYGYTFGSGTRLTVV.